These T cell receptor beta chains were read from a single sample in a study of blood T cell repertoires in COVID-19. Generated by immunoSEQ multiplex PCR, the TCRdb table keeps only in-frame clones and is missing some. This table has 81,000 or so clones, around 91% appearing once. Sequencing was done on a sample of peripheral blood. The receptor source for this set is a man between 65 and 85 years old with active or convalescent COVID-19. Each CDR3 is given with its conserved first and last residue. A D gene is named only where the DNA matches it firmly. Part of the rows lack a size; the others show once, few, many or a class for expanded clones.

v_gene	d_gene	j_gene	abundance	CDR3nt	CDR3aa
TRBV2	.	TRBJ1-2	.	TGTGCCAGTGGGCCCAGAGGGAGCTATGGCTACACCTTC	CASGPRGSYGYTF
TRBV4-3	.	TRBJ2-2	.	TGCGCCAGCAGCCAACCCGCGGGGCACACAGCCGGGGAGCTGTTTTTT	CASSQPAGHTAGELFF
TRBV5-1	.	TRBJ1-2	.	TGCGCCAGCAGCTTGGAGCACAGTAACTATGGCTACACCTTC	CASSLEHSNYGYTF
TRBV6-1	.	TRBJ1-3	.	TGTGCCAGCAGTGAAAGTCTTCAGGGTTTAAACACCATATATTTT	CASSESLQGLNTIYF
TRBV4-2	TRBD1	TRBJ1-4	.	TGTGCCAGCAGCCAAGGAGGTGGGACAGGGGCCACTAATGAAAAACTGTTTTTT	CASSQGGGTGATNEKLFF
TRBV29-1	.	TRBJ1-4	.	TGCAGCGTTGAGGGGGGAGCAAATGAAAAACTGTTTTTT	CSVEGGANEKLFF
TRBV19	.	TRBJ1-6	.	TGTGCCAGTAGTGAAACAGCCCGAAATTCACCCCTCCACTTT	CASSETARNSPLHF
TRBV5-4	TRBD1	TRBJ1-6	.	TGTGCCAGCAGCCCACAGGGGACTAATTCACCCCTCCACTTT	CASSPQGTNSPLHF
TRBV10-3	TRBD1	TRBJ2-1	.	TGTGCCATCGGGTCAGGGGGCAATGAGCAGTTCTTC	CAIGSGGNEQFF
TRBV10-3	TRBD1	TRBJ1-4	.	TGTGCCATCAGTGATGGACAGGGAAGGGGAACTAATGAAAAACTGTTTTTT	CAISDGQGRGTNEKLFF
TRBV18	.	TRBJ1-4	.	TGTGCCAGCTCACGGGGACTACAGGCAACTAATGAAAAACTGTTTTTT	CASSRGLQATNEKLFF
TRBV6-2/TRBV6-3	TRBD1	TRBJ1-5	once	TGTGCCAGCAGCCGACAGGGTTCCAATCAGCCCCAGCATTTT	CASSRQGSNQPQHF
TRBV29-1	.	TRBJ1-2	once	TGCAGCGTTGGAGCAGGCGGGTTTTATGGCTACACCTTC	CSVGAGGFYGYTF
TRBV19	TRBD1	TRBJ2-5	.	TGTGCCAGTAGTACGGGACAGGGAAGAGAGACCCAGTACTTC	CASSTGQGRETQYF
TRBV19	.	TRBJ1-1	.	TGTGCCAGTAGTTTAACAGGGAGAACTGAAGCTTTCTTT	CASSLTGRTEAFF
TRBV5-4	TRBD2	TRBJ2-3	.	TGTGCCAGCAGGAGGGAGCGGGGGAGCACAGATACGCAGTATTTT	CASRRERGSTDTQYF
TRBV30	.	TRBJ1-1	.	TGTGCCTCCCAGGACAGACGAGACACTGAAGCTTTCTTT	CASQDRRDTEAFF